The 4 T cell receptor beta chains reported below all come from one sample, sequenced in a study of identical twins. TCRdb itself ran the 5' RACE reads through MiXCR, one entry per CDR3 protein. The sample contains some 730,000 distinct CDR3 sequences, about 20% of which appear only once. In addition, the sample was reused for a study of T cells expressing NK-cell markers.

Sequenced material: PBMCs. These receptor sequences come from a woman in her late teens or twenties in good health.

This clonotype was seen only a few times. V and J are TRBV7-2 and TRBJ2-1; 9 nucleotides match TRBD2. Germline CDR1 is SGHTA and CDR2 is FQGNSA. This CDR3 has 15 amino acids. With V trimmed by 6 bases and J by 4 bases, 7 bases remained unmatched. DNA for the CDR3: TGTGCCAGCAGACGGAGCGGGAGGTTATACAATGAGCAGTTCTTC. It yields the protein CASRRSGRLYNEQFF.

The chain links TRBV6-5 to TRBJ1-1; unclear D gene. The CDR3 has 14 amino acids. In germline, CDR1 is MNHEY, CDR2 SVGAGI. Trimming took off 0 bases at V and 3 bases at J, with 8 bases between the two ends. The chain's CDR3 is CASSYSISDTEAFF. The CDR3 DNA reads TGTGCCAGCAGTTACTCGATATCAGACACTGAAGCTTTCTTT.

The chain uses TRBV20-1 and TRBJ1-1, with D uncertain. V was pared by 5 bases and J by 2 bases, with 15 bases between. This CDR3 region has 14 residues. Germline V gene sequence: CDR1 DFQATT, CDR2 SNEGSKA (reference sequence). The CDR3: CSASLGHFNTEAFF. CDR3 in DNA: TGCAGTGCTTCCTTGGGCCATTTTAACACTGAAGCTTTCTTT.

The chain uses TRBV20-1 and TRBJ1-5; the D is unclear. V shed 0 bases and J shed 2 bases, with 17 bases lying between them. This CDR3 comprises 17 residues. Germline CDR1 is DFQATT and CDR2 is SNEGSKA (reference sequence). In DNA, the CDR3 is TGCAGTGCTAGAGATGCACACTCGGACTACCGCAATCAGCCCCAGCATTTT. This translates into CSARDAHSDYRNQPQHF.